The present T cell receptor beta chain was sequenced within a study of T cells expressing NK-cell markers. Broader study findings: Dominant NKG2C+ clonotype frequencies of roughly 1.0-7.5% of CD8+ T cells were measured in six or seven donors.

TCRdb reanalyzed the 5' RACE reads, giving one entry per CDR3 protein sequence and no DNA. In total, the table holds about 430,000 distinct CDR3 sequences. For this clonotype: Antigen specificity is unknown.

CDR1 is SGHDN, CDR2 FVKESK, per germline. The CDR3 totals 13 residues. The TCR was taken from a woman aged 45-59 years in good health. V usage is TRBV14 and J usage is TRBJ1-5. Sequenced sample: blood T cells: a sorted CD56 or NKG2C T cell subset, CD4+ or CD8+ T cells, or bulk PBMC T cells (not recorded which). The CDR3 protein is CASSESWYQPQHF.